This passage covers 10 T cell receptor beta chains from one sample sequenced in a study of blood T cell repertoires in COVID-19. Generated by immunoSEQ multiplex PCR, the TCRdb table keeps only in-frame clones and is missing some. Counted here are around 250,000 clones, over 75% occurring once; the ten biggest clones make up 5.1%. Sequencing was done on a sample of peripheral blood. The receptors originated from a man aged 45-65 years with active or convalescent COVID-19.

This sequence joins TRBV12-3 or TRBV12-4 and TRBJ2-3, with D perhaps matching TRBD1 (6 bases). The CDR3 sequence is 13 residues long. V dropped 4 bases and J dropped 4 bases, with 9 bases sitting between them. Here the CDR3 DNA reads TGTGCCAGCAGTTCTAGACAGGCAGATACGCAGTATTTT. Protein product: CASSSRQADTQYF.

V and J are TRBV30 and TRBJ1-2; the D gene is possibly TRBD1 (5 bases). The CDR3 loop spans 13 amino acids. Germline V lookup: CDR1 GTSNPN, CDR2 SVGIG (reference sequence). Trimming left V 4 bases short and J 8 bases short, with 17 bases between. CDR3 sequence reads: CAWTANRREGYTF. The CDR3 region has the DNA TGTGCCTGGACAGCCAACAGGCGCGAGGGCTACACCTTC.

The chain combines TRBV18 with TRBJ1-1; possibly TRBD1 for D (6 bases). Trimming took 4 bases from V and 5 from J, leaving 17 bases between them. Germline CDR1 is KGHSH and CDR2 is LQKENI. CDR3 length: 15 amino acids. CDR3 region: CASSLEDSRPTEAFF. CDR3 nucleotide sequence: TGTGCCAGCTCACTTGAGGACAGTCGGCCAACTGAAGCTTTCTTT.

This chain joins TRBV6-1 and TRBJ2-1; 7 bases match TRBD2. The CDR3 length is 15 residues. V was clipped by 1 base and J by 3 bases; unmatched bases: 3. CDR1 is MNHNS, CDR2 SASEGT, per germline. CDR3 protein: CASSEDGGSYNEQFF. For the CDR3, the DNA is TGTGCCAGCAGTGAAGATGGCGGGAGCTACAATGAGCAGTTCTTC.

The rearrangement links TRBV5-3 to TRBJ2-1; the match to TRBD1 covers 8 bases. TRBV5-3 is an ORF, with its function uncertain. V was clipped by 4 bases and J by 2 bases; unmatched bases: 8. The CDR3 sequence is 16 residues long. The CDR3 DNA is TGTGCCAGAAGCACCCCGGACAGGGTAACCTACAATGAGCAGTTCTTC. Translated, it gives CARSTPDRVTYNEQFF.

The chain links TRBV28 to TRBJ1-5, with 7 positions matching TRBD1. Losses at the gene ends were 2 bases for V and 3 bases for J; bases not matched to a gene: 4. From germline, CDR1 is MDHEN and CDR2 SYDVKM. The CDR3 contains 15 residues. CDR3 DNA sequence: TGTGCCAGCAGTTTACCGACAGGGCACAATCAGCCCCAGCATTTT. It specifies CASSLPTGHNQPQHF.

This chain joins TRBV9 and TRBJ1-2, with a possible D match to TRBD1 (6 bases). V lost 6 bases to trimming and J lost 5 bases, with 11 bases between them. Germline V gives CDR1 SGDLS, CDR2 YYNGEE. The CDR3 is 12 residues long. DNA for the CDR3: TGTGCCAGCACCCAGGGGACGTATGGCTACACCTTC. Translation: CASTQGTYGYTF.

The CDR3 spells CSVVGRGNYGYTF. CDR3 DNA: TGCAGCGTTGTTGGGCGGGGTAACTATGGCTACACCTTC. The chain recombines TRBV29-1 with TRBJ1-2, with D hard to call. Deletions cut 4 bases from V and 1 base from J, with 10 bases between. The CDR3 is 13 residues long. Germline V lookup: CDR1 SQVTM, CDR2 ANQGSEA.

The rearrangement uses TRBV4-3 and TRBJ2-1, with 7 nucleotides matching TRBD2. The V gene's germline CDR1 is LGHNA and CDR2 YSLEER. J lost 3 bases, V lost 0 bases, and 5 bases had no gene match. The CDR3 consists of 16 residues. The CDR3 loop is CASSQDIGTNYNEQFF. The CDR3, as DNA: TGCGCCAGCAGCCAAGATATTGGGACTAACTACAATGAGCAGTTCTTC.

The table lists this clone with a count of one. This chain connects TRBV27 to TRBJ2-7; 7 positions match TRBD2. This CDR3 is 15 amino acids long. Germline trimming cut 6 bases from V and 2 bases from J; bases unmatched to any gene: 10. Germline CDR1 is MNHEY and CDR2 is SMNVEV (reference sequence). As DNA, the CDR3 is TGTGCCAGCAGACCTCTAGCGGAGGTCACCTACGAGCAGTACTTC. It encodes CASRPLAEVTYEQYF.